This T cell receptor beta chain is from a study of beta chain features in type 1 diabetes. Study-wide findings and caveats: A moderate, significant TCRB CDR3 shortening appeared in type 1 diabetes across four CD4+ subsets.

Concerning this clone: Antigen unknown.

Germline CDR1 reads MGHRA; CDR2 reads YSYEKL. The CDR3 is 14 amino acids. V lost 1 base to trimming and J lost 2 bases, with 9 bases between them. A CD45RO/CCR7/CD25/CD127/CD95/CD27 panel sorted naive, central memory, regulatory and stem cell-like memory CD4+ cells. Every bit of the isolated RNA underwent reverse transcription, so sequencing read expressed TCRB transcripts. The table came from immunoSEQ multiplex PCR; TCRdb's copy has only in-frame clones and leaves some out. The sample yields 330,000 or so clones, 15% to 20% seen once. The material sequenced was naive CD4+ T cells from blood. The sequence was obtained from a woman under 30 in good health. The V gene is TRBV4-1, the J gene TRBJ2-7; D perhaps matches TRBD1 (5 bases). The CDR3 DNA is TGCGCCAGCAGCCAAGTTGGGGCCGCCTACGAGCAGTACTTC. Amino acids: CASSQVGAAYEQYF.